This T cell receptor (beta chain) emerged from a study of radiation and T cells in renal cell carcinoma. Method: immunoSEQ multiplex PCR; TCRdb's copy keeps in-frame clones and lacks some. This table has tens of thousands of clones, around 78% appearing once. The germline gives CDR1 SGHNT, CDR2 YENEEA. The CDR3 runs 19 residues. The trim removed 4 bases at V and 2 bases at J, leaving 13 bases unmatched. Time point defined: baseline pretreatment blood. Treatment described: 15 Gy SBRT to primary tumor, nephrectomy 4 weeks later. Radiation-treated patients gave blood at baseline, week 2 and week 4. The TCR was taken from a man aged 60-69 years with renal cell carcinoma. The V call is TRBV11-3, the J call TRBJ2-6, with 8 bases aligning to TRBD2. Sequencing was performed on blood, taken from a patient whose treatment included radiotherapy and nephrectomy. DNA for the CDR3: TGTGCCAGCAGCTCACGGGGGGGCCTCACCCCAGCTGGGGCCAACGTCCTGACTTTC. The encoded protein is CASSSRGGLTPAGANVLTF.